Presented here are 16 T cell receptor beta chains from one specimen sequenced in a study of T cells in Graves' hyperthyroidism and ophthalmopathy. There were TCR beta CDR3 regions amplified from RNA transcripts. TCR CDR3 regions were first amplified by RT-PCR with HTBI primers. TCRdb reprocessed the multiplex PCR reads with MiXCR, giving one entry per CDR3 protein. The sample lists about 320,000 distinct CDR3 sequences; over 15% were seen once. Sequences were obtained from blood. The receptors stem from a man aged 30 to 39 with Graves' hyperthyroidism.

Many counts were recorded for this clonotype. V is TRBV2 and J is TRBJ2-7; D is perhaps TRBD1 or TRBD2 (6 bases each). CDR3 length equals 15 residues. The V and J ends lost 7 bases and 5 bases respectively, with 21 bases between them. Germline V gene lookup returns CDR1 SNHLY and CDR2 FYNNEI. The CDR3 sequence is CASIGGDTSFNEQYF. The CDR3 DNA follows: TGTGCCAGCATTGGAGGGGACACTAGTTTTAACGAGCAGTACTTC.

This clonotype was recorded many times. The chain links TRBV12-3 or TRBV12-4 to TRBJ2-6; TRBD1 aligns across 8 bases. This CDR3 comprises 17 residues. Trimming took 6 bases from V and 2 from J; bases not matched to a gene: 9. CDR3 in amino acids: CASSPLKTGAGANVLTF. CDR3 sequence (DNA): TGTGCCAGCAGCCCACTCAAGACAGGGGCTGGGGCCAACGTCCTGACTTTC.

This clonotype was seen many times. V is TRBV2 and J is TRBJ1-1; 9 positions match TRBD1. Germline V gives CDR1 SNHLY, CDR2 FYNNEI. The trim removed 6 bases at V and 4 bases at J, leaving 3 bases unmatched. The CDR3 spans 13 residues. The CDR3 protein is CASRGQGGTEAFF. Here the CDR3 DNA reads TGTGCCAGCAGGGGACAGGGAGGCACTGAAGCTTTCTTT.

CDR3 sequence: CSAITGGSGELFF. CDR3 nucleotide sequence: TGCAGCGCGATCACCGGGGGATCCGGGGAGCTGTTTTTT. The V gene is TRBV29-1, the J gene TRBJ2-2; the D gene is possibly TRBD2 (6 bases). This CDR3 is built from 13 residues. In germline, CDR1 is SQVTM, CDR2 ANQGSEA. V was pared by 7 bases and J by 6 bases, with 15 bases between.

This clonotype was seen many times. The V and J genes are TRBV27 and TRBJ2-1, with a weak D call TRBD2 (6 bases). CDR1 and CDR2 (germline): MNHEY, SMNVEV (reference sequence). The CDR3 covers 14 residues. V was shortened by 0 bases and J by 8 bases, with 11 bases between the two germline ends. CDR3 protein: CASSLSTSRDEQFF. For the CDR3, the DNA is TGTGCCAGCAGTTTATCGACTAGTAGAGATGAGCAGTTCTTC.

This clonotype has only a few counts. The chain employs TRBV15 and TRBJ1-5; D is unclear. Germline V lookup: CDR1 LNHNV, CDR2 YYDKDF (reference sequence). V was clipped by 0 bases and J by 6 bases, with 6 bases between them. There are 13 residues in the CDR3. The chain's CDR3 is CATSRDLGQPQHF. The CDR3 bases are TGTGCCACCAGCAGAGATCTAGGTCAGCCCCAGCATTTT.

This clonotype was counted at least ten times. This chain links TRBV3-1 with TRBJ1-2; D possibly corresponds to TRBD1 (6 bases). The ends were cut back, 0 bases at V and 2 bases at J, with 25 bases in the middle. There are 20 residues in the CDR3. Germline V gene sequence: CDR1 LGHDT, CDR2 YNNKEL (reference sequence). CDR3 sequence (DNA): TGTGCCAGCAGCCAAGATTTAATTAAAGTCTCCGGGACACCGAACTATGGCTACACCTTC. Amino acids: CASSQDLIKVSGTPNYGYTF.

This rearrangement joins TRBV7-9 to TRBJ2-2; D is uncertain. Trimming stripped 5 bases from V and 2 bases from J, with 21 bases between. Germline loops: CDR1 SEHNR, CDR2 FQNEAQ (reference sequence). The CDR3 has 18 residues. The CDR3 DNA is TGTGCCAGCAGCCCCCCCCTCCCCTTGGCTGCTAACACCGGGGAGCTGTTTTTT. Residues: CASSPPLPLAANTGELFF.

This clonotype was detected once. This chain uses TRBV2 with TRBJ2-5; 8 nucleotides line up with TRBD1. V shed 9 bases, J shed 5 bases, and the junction held 14 bases outside the gene matches. The CDR3 covers 15 residues. Looked up from germline, CDR1 is SNHLY and CDR2 is FYNNEI. CDR3 nucleotides: TGTGCCAGAGGACAGGGAAACGCGTGGCGGGAGACCCAGTACTTC. It yields the protein CARGQGNAWRETQYF.

This clonotype has just a few counts. The chain uses TRBV4-1 and TRBJ2-7; the match to TRBD1 covers 10 bases. The CDR3 covers 17 residues. Germline CDR1 reads MGHRA; CDR2 reads YSYEKL. J was trimmed by 0 bases and V by 2 bases; bases with no gene match: 7. The CDR3 here is CASSQTGTGESSYEQYF. In DNA form, the CDR3 reads TGCGCCAGCAGCCAAACCGGGACAGGGGAAAGCTCCTACGAGCAGTACTTC.

CDR3 nucleotides: TGCACCATTCGGACAGGGAGCCCGGACACTGAAGCTTTCTTT. Translation gives CTIRTGSPDTEAFF. The chain couples TRBV29-1 to TRBJ1-1; 8 nucleotides align to TRBD1. CDR1 and CDR2 from the germline V gene are SQVTM and ANQGSEA. The CDR3 runs to 14 residues.

This clonotype was detected many times. The chain couples TRBV28 to TRBJ2-7; 7 bases align to TRBD1. After removal of 6 bases from V and 2 bases from J, the junction contained 7 bases not matched to a gene. There are 14 residues in the CDR3. Germline V gene lookup returns CDR1 MDHEN and CDR2 SYDVKM. As DNA, the CDR3 is TGTGCCAGCAGACCTGGACAGGCTACCTACGAGCAGTACTTC. Translated: CASRPGQATYEQYF.

This clonotype has at least ten counts. The chain couples TRBV28 to TRBJ2-2; 10 bases fit TRBD2. This CDR3 is 16 amino acids long. Germline V lookup: CDR1 MDHEN, CDR2 SYDVKM. With 10 bases clipped from V and 0 bases from J, the junction kept 8 bases outside the gene matches. CDR3 sequence: CATLAGEIANTGELFF. The CDR3 DNA sequence: TGTGCCACTCTAGCGGGAGAGATCGCGAACACCGGGGAGCTGTTTTTT.

This clonotype was counted only a few times. This chain uses TRBV10-1 with TRBJ2-2; 9 bases fit TRBD2. The ends lost 5 bases at V and 7 bases at J; junction bases unmatched: 5. Germline loops: CDR1 WNHNN, CDR2 SYGVQD (reference sequence). The CDR3 runs to 14 residues. CDR3 region: CASSQAGGHGELFF. CDR3 nucleotide sequence: TGCGCCAGCAGTCAAGCGGGAGGCCACGGGGAGCTGTTTTTT.

The chain combines TRBV27 with TRBJ1-4, with 8 bases aligning to TRBD1. The CDR3 loop spans 15 amino acids. From germline, CDR1 is MNHEY and CDR2 SMNVEV (reference sequence). V lost 5 bases to trimming and J lost 2 bases; unmatched junction nucleotides: 4. In DNA form, the CDR3 reads TGTGCCAGCAGTCTCCGGACAGGGACTAATGAAAAACTGTTTTTT. Encoded protein: CASSLRTGTNEKLFF. The full variable domain, completed using reference TRBV27 and TRBJ1-4, is EAQVTQNPRYLITVTGKKLTVTCSQNMNHEYMSWYRQDPGLGLRQIYYSMNVEVTDKGDVPEGYKVSRKEKRNFPLILESPSPNQTSLYFCASSLRTGTNEKLFFGSGTQLSVL.

For this clonotype: This may arise from a read error, as a much more abundant clone is one base away. This rearrangement joins TRBV20-1 to TRBJ2-7; TRBD2 might be the D (6 bases). There are 14 residues in the CDR3. Looked up from germline, CDR1 is DFQATT and CDR2 is SNEGSKA (reference sequence). The CDR3 region has the DNA TGCAGTGCAAGTCCTGGCGGGACCTCCTACGAGCCGTACTTC. The encoded protein is CSASPGGTSYEPYF.